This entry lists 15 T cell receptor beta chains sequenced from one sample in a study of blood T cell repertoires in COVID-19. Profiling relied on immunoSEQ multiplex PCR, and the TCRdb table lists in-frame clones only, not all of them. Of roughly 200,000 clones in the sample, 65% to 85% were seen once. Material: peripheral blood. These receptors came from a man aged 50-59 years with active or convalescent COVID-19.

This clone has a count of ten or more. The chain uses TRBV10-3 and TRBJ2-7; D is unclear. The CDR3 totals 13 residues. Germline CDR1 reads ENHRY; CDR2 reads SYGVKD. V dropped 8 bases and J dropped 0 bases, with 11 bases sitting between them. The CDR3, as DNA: TGTGCCATCGGCCTATCTAGCTCCTACGAGCAGTACTTC. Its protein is CAIGLSSSYEQYF.

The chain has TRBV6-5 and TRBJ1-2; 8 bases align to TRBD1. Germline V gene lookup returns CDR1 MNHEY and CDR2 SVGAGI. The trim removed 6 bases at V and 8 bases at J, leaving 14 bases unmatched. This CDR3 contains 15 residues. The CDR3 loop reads CASRATQGAFRGYTF. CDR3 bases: TGTGCCAGCAGGGCCACCCAGGGGGCTTTTAGAGGCTACACCTTC.

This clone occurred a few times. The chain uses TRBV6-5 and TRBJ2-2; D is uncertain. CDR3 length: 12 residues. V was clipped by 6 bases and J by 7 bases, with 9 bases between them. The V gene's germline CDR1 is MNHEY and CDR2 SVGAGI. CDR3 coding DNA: TGTGCCAGCAGCGTGTTGAGCGGGGAGCTGTTTTTT. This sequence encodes CASSVLSGELFF.

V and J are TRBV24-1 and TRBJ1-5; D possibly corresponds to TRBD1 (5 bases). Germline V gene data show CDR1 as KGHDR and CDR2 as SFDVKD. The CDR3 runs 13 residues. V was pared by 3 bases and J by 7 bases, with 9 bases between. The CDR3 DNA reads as TGTGCCACCAGTGATAGGGGAGGCCAGCCCCAGCATTTT. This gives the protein CATSDRGGQPQHF.

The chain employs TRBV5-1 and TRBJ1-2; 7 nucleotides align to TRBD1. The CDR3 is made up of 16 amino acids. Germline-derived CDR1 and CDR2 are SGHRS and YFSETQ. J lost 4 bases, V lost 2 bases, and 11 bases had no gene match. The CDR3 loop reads CASSLLMPGQPYGYTF. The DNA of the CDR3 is TGCGCCAGCAGCTTACTGATGCCGGGACAGCCCTATGGCTACACCTTC.

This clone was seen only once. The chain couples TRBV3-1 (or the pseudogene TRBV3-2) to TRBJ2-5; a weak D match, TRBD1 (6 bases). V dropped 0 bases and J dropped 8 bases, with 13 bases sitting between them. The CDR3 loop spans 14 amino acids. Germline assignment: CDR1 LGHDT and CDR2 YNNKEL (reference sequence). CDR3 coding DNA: TGTGCCAGCAGCCAAGATCTCCCTGGGGGCACCCAGTACTTC. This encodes CASSQDLPGGTQYF.

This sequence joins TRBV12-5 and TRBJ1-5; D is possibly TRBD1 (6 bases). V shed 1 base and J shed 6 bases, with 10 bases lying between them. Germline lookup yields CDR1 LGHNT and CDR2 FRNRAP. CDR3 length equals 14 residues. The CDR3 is CASGLEQGPQPQHF. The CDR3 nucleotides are TGTGCTAGTGGTTTGGAACAGGGTCCTCAGCCCCAGCATTTT. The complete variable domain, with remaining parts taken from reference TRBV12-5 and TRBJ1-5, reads DARVTQTPRHKVTEMGQEVTMRCQPILGHNTVFWYRQTMMQGLELLAYFRNRAPLDDSGMPKDRFSAEMPDATLATLKIQPSEPRDSAVYFCASGLEQGPQPQHFGDGTRLSIL.

CDR3 nucleotide sequence: TGTGCCTGGAGGCCAGGGAATAATTCACCCCTCCACTTT. Translating it yields CAWRPGNNSPLHF. The chain couples TRBV30 to TRBJ1-6, with TRBD1 as a possible D gene (5 bases). This CDR3 comprises 13 residues. V lost 3 bases and J 5 bases, leaving 8 bases between the germline ends. CDR1 GTSNPN and CDR2 SVGIG come from the germline V gene (reference sequence).

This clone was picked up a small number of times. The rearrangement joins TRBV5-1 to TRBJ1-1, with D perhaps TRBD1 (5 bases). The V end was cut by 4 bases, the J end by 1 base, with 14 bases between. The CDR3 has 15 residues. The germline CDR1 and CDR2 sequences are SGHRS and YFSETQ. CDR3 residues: CASSPPRDSNTEAFF. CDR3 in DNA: TGCGCCAGCAGCCCTCCCAGGGACTCGAACACTGAAGCTTTCTTT.

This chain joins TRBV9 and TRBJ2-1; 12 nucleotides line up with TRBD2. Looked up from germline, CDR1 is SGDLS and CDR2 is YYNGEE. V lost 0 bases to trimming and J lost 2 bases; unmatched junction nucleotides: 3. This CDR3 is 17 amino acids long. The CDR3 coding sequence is TGTGCCAGCAGCGTAGACCCTAGCGGGGGGGCCTACAATGAGCAGTTCTTC. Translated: CASSVDPSGGAYNEQFF. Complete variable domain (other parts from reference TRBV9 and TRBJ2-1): DSGVTQTPKHLITATGQRVTLRCSPRSGDLSVYWYQQSLDQGLQFLIQYYNGEERAKGNILERFSAQQFPDLHSELNLSSLELGDSALYFCASSVDPSGGAYNEQFFGPGTRLTVL.

The CDR3 sequence: CASSLSRGNQPQHF. DNA of the CDR3: TGTGCCAGCAGTTTATCGCGGGGGAATCAGCCCCAGCATTTT. The chain couples TRBV27 to TRBJ1-5; possibly TRBD1 for D (5 bases). The CDR3 loop spans 14 amino acids. V was clipped by 0 bases and J by 4 bases, with 7 bases between them. Germline V gene data show CDR1 as MNHEY and CDR2 as SMNVEV (reference sequence).

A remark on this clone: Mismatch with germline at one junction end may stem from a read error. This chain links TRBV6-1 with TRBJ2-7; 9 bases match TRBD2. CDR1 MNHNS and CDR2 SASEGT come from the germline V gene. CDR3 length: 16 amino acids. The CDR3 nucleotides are TGTGCCCGCAGTGATCAGGGCGGGGGGGGCGCCTACGAGCAGTACTTC. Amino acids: CARSDQGGGGAYEQYF.

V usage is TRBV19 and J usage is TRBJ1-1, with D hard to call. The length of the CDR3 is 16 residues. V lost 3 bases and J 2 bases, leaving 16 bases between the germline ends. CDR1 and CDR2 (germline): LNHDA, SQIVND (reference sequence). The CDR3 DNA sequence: TGTGCCAGTAGTATTGGCTTGATAATCATTAACACTGAAGCTTTCTTT. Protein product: CASSIGLIIINTEAFF. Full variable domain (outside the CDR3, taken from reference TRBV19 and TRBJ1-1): DGGITQSPKYLFRKEGQNVTLSCEQNLNHDAMYWYRQDPGQGLRLIYYSQIVNDFQKGDIAEGYSVSREKKESFPLTVTSAQKNPTAFYLCASSIGLIIINTEAFFGQGTRLTVV.

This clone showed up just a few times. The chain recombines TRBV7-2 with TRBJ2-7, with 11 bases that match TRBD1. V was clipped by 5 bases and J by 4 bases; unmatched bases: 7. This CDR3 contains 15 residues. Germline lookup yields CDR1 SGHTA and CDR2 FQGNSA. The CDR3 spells CASSHSGQGAYEQYF. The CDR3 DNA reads TGTGCCAGCAGCCACTCCGGACAGGGGGCTTACGAGCAGTACTTC.

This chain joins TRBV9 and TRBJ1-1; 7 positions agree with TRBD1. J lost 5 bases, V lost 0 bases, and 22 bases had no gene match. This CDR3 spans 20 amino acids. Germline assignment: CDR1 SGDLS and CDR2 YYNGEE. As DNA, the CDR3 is TGTGCCAGCAGCGTAGTAGGAGGGGGGTCTTACAGGGGATTAAGGACTGAAGCTTTCTTT. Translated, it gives CASSVVGGGSYRGLRTEAFF.